What follows are 7 T cell receptor beta chains derived from one specimen sequenced in a study of identical twins. One entry per CDR3 protein, called by TCRdb with MiXCR from the 5' RACE reads. The data contain 640,000 or so distinct CDR3 sequences, roughly 6% of them singletons. The sequencing input was naive T cells sorted from blood. All receptors derive from a man between 18 and 29 years old in good health.

This clonotype was observed many times. V gene TRBV7-8 combines with J gene TRBJ2-3; D is possibly TRBD2 (5 bases). The CDR3 consists of 13 residues. The V gene's germline CDR1 is SGHVS and CDR2 FQNEAQ. Trimming took off 2 bases at V and 6 bases at J, with 9 bases between the two ends. CDR3 protein: CASSLWESDTQYF. CDR3 sequence (DNA): TGTGCCAGCAGCTTATGGGAGTCCGATACGCAGTATTTT.

This clonotype was picked up many times. The chain recombines TRBV27 with TRBJ2-5; D is undetermined. This CDR3 has 15 residues. Trimming removed 2 bases at V and 5 bases at J, with 15 bases between. Looked up from germline, CDR1 is MNHEY and CDR2 is SMNVEV (reference sequence). The CDR3 is CASSLVSASSETQYF. DNA for the CDR3: TGTGCCAGCAGTTTAGTATCGGCCTCTTCCGAGACCCAGTACTTC.

This clonotype has only a few counts. The rearrangement uses TRBV3-1 and TRBJ1-3; D is ambiguous. The CDR3 contains 15 residues. Germline V gives CDR1 LGHDT, CDR2 YNNKEL (reference sequence). Deletions cut 0 bases from V and 2 bases from J, with 8 bases between. This chain's CDR3 is CASSQDQYPGNTIYF. The CDR3 nucleotides read TGTGCCAGCAGCCAAGATCAGTATCCTGGAAACACCATATATTTT. Full variable domain (remainder filled in from reference TRBV3-1 and TRBJ1-3): DTAVSQTPKYLVTQMGNDKSIKCEQNLGHDTMYWYKQDSKKFLKIMFSYNNKELIINETVPNRFSPKSPDKAHLNLHINSLELGDSAVYFCASSQDQYPGNTIYFGEGSWLTVV.

There are many counts of this clonotype. The chain recombines TRBV29-1 with TRBJ2-1, with unresolved D. The CDR3 has 11 amino acids. Between the trimmed V and J ends, which lost 4 bases and 4 bases, there was a span of 5 bases. Germline V gene lookup returns CDR1 SQVTM and CDR2 ANQGSEA. The CDR3, as DNA: TGCAGCGTTGGGCAGTACAATGAGCAGTTCTTC. This encodes CSVGQYNEQFF.

This clonotype was recorded many times. The chain carries TRBV12-3 or TRBV12-4 and TRBJ2-3, with a possible D match to TRBD2 (5 bases). The ends were cut back, 6 bases at V and 6 bases at J, with 19 bases in the middle. The CDR3 spans 15 residues. CDR3 DNA sequence: TGTGCCAGCAGACCGACGGGGATTCGGCCCGATACGCAGTATTTT. This translates into CASRPTGIRPDTQYF.

This clonotype was seen many times. Here the CDR3 reads CASSLMDYYNEQFF. CDR3 in DNA: TGTGCCAGCAGTTTAATGGACTACTACAATGAGCAGTTCTTC. The rearrangement links TRBV27 to TRBJ2-1, with D possibly being TRBD2 (6 bases). The ends were cut back, 2 bases at V and 3 bases at J, with 8 bases in the middle. This CDR3 is 14 amino acids long. CDR1 MNHEY and CDR2 SMNVEV come from the germline V gene (reference sequence).

V and J are TRBV11-2 and TRBJ2-7, with 7 nucleotides matching TRBD1. V lost 4 bases, J lost 1 base, and 10 bases stayed unmatched. CDR1 and CDR2 (germline): SGHAT, FQNNGV. The CDR3 extends over 16 amino acids. For the CDR3, the DNA is TGTGCCAGCAGCTCCCCTAACCGGGACAGTTCCTACGAGCAGTACTTC. Amino acid sequence: CASSSPNRDSSYEQYF.